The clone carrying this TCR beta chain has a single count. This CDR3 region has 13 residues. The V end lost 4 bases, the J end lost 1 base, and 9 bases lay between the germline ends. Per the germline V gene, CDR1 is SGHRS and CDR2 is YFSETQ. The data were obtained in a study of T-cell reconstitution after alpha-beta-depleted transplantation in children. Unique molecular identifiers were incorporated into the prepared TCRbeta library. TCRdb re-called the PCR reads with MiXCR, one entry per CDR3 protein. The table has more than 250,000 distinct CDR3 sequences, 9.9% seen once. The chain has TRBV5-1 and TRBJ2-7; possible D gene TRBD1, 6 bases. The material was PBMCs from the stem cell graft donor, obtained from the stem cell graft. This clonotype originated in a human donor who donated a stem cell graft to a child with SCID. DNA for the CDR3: TGCGCCAGCAGCACAGGACAGTCCTACGAGCAGTACTTC. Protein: CASSTGQSYEQYF.